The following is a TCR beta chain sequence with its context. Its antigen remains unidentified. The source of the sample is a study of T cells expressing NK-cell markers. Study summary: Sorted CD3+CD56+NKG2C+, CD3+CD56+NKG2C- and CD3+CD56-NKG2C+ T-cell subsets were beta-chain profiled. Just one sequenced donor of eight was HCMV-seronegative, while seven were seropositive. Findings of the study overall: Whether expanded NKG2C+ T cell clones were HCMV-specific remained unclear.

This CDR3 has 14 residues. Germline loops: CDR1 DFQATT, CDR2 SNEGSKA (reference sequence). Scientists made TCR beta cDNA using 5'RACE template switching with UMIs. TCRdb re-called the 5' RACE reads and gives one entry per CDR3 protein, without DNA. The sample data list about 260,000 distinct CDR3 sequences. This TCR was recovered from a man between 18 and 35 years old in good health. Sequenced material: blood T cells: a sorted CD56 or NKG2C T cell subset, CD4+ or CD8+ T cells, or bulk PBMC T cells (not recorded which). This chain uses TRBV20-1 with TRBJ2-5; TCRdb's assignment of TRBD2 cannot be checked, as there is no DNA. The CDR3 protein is CSAPPGLAEKTQYF.